The T cell receptor beta chain described here comes from a study of T cell responses to AZD1222 COVID-19 vaccine. On the study more broadly: The analysis combined second doses at about 4 or about 12 weeks.

Clones were read by immunoSEQ multiplex PCR, and TCRdb kept only the in-frame ones, dropping some. The data contain roughly 130,000 clones, 88% of them singletons. Study conclusions and caveats: Reports say nearly half of spike-specific TCRs go after unmutated variant regions. CD4 TCRs covered the whole spike, strongest at regions 160-218 and 743-854.

CDR3 length: 16 residues. V was pared by 0 bases and J by 4 bases, with 5 bases of the junction left unmatched. Germline V CDR1 and CDR2: MNHEY, SVGEGT. Worth noting for this clone: Antigen: not known.

The sequence was collected from an adult in good health. The chain links TRBV6-2 or TRBV6-3 to TRBJ2-1, with TRBD2 matching over 8 bases. Sequences were derived from peripheral blood, sampled on day 0 of AZD1222 vaccination. CDR3 sequence: CASSYSGGGIYNEQFF. CDR3 in DNA: TGTGCCAGCAGTTACTCGGGCGGGGGGATATACAATGAGCAGTTCTTC.